These 11 T cell receptor beta chains were all obtained from the same sample, sequenced in a study of regulatory T cells in long-lasting Graves disease. Library construction for TCR beta used iRepertoire HTBI primers and Arm-PCR of CDR3 regions. One entry per CDR3 protein results from TCRdb running MiXCR on the multiplex PCR reads. The sample includes around 450,000 distinct CDR3 sequences, about 16% seen only once; the top ten take 12%. Time point meaning: newly diagnosed GD, antithyroid drugs for less than 3 months. The authors made the TCR library using RNA they extracted from PBMCs. Separately, the same data were catalogued under a study of T cells in Graves' hyperthyroidism and ophthalmopathy.

The sequences come from peripheral blood mononuclear cells (PBMCs), collected at new diagnosis, from a patient treated with antithyroid drugs. The receptors here all came from a middle-aged man with Graves disease.

The table lists this clonotype with many counts. The chain carries TRBV5-1 and TRBJ2-1; D possibly corresponds to TRBD1 (6 bases). Deletions cut 0 bases from V and 5 bases from J, with 9 bases between. Germline CDR1 is SGHRS and CDR2 is YFSETQ. The CDR3 covers 14 residues. CDR3 in DNA: TGCGCCAGCAGCTTGGATTGGACAGACAATGAGCAGTTCTTC. Amino acids: CASSLDWTDNEQFF.

This clonotype was found many times. The genes are TRBV28 and TRBJ2-7, with D possibly matching TRBD1 (6 bases). V shed 4 bases and J shed 1 base, with 17 bases lying between them. The CDR3 length is 16 residues. CDR1 and CDR2 from the germline V gene are MDHEN and SYDVKM. CDR3 in amino acids: CASSYDWGRGSYEQYF. As DNA, the CDR3 is TGTGCCAGCAGTTATGACTGGGGGCGCGGTTCCTACGAGCAGTACTTC.

As regards this clonotype: A much more abundant neighbour one base away suggests this may be a read error. The genes are TRBV9 and TRBJ2-2; D ambiguous. Germline CDR1 SGDLS, CDR2 YYNGEE. CDR3 length: 12 residues. The germline V and J ends were trimmed by 1 base and 6 bases, with 4 bases remaining between them. In DNA form, the CDR3 reads TGTGCCAGCAGCGTAAGGGCCGGGGAGCTGTTTTTT. This sequence encodes CASSVRAGELFF.

This clonotype appeared a few times. The chain combines TRBV11-3 with TRBJ2-5; D is possibly TRBD2 (5 bases). CDR3 length: 16 residues. The V gene's germline CDR1 is SGHNT and CDR2 YENEEA. The germline V and J ends were trimmed by 5 bases and 2 bases, with 18 bases remaining between them. The CDR3 coding sequence is TGTGCCAGCAGCCTCCCTTTCGGAGCGGAACAAGAGACCCAGTACTTC. It codes for CASSLPFGAEQETQYF.

This clonotype showed up many times. The chain carries TRBV24-1 and TRBJ2-1, with 16 bases identical to TRBD2. V lost 4 bases to trimming and J lost 0 bases; unmatched junction nucleotides: 8. The germline V gene encodes CDR1 KGHDR and CDR2 SFDVKD. The length of the CDR3 is 20 residues. CDR3 coding DNA: TGTGCCACCAGTGACCCGGGACTAGCGGGAGGGATTAGCTCCTACAATGAGCAGTTCTTC. Translated: CATSDPGLAGGISSYNEQFF.

This clonotype was counted ten times or more. The genes are TRBV10-2 and TRBJ2-3; D gene ambiguous. Germline CDR1 WSHSY, CDR2 SAAADI. This CDR3 contains 14 residues. The ends were cut back, 5 bases at V and 3 bases at J, with 12 bases in the middle. The CDR3 here is CASSYISLTDTQYF. The CDR3 DNA follows: TGCGCCAGCAGTTACATCTCGCTAACAGATACGCAGTATTTT.

This clonotype was counted ten times or more. J is TRBJ1-1 and V is TRBV12-3 or TRBV12-4, with D perhaps matching TRBD1 (5 bases). V dropped 6 bases and J dropped 11 bases, with 16 bases sitting between them. The CDR3 is made up of 12 amino acids. DNA for the CDR3: TGTGCCAGCAGCCTCGGGACTTTTTCGGCTTTCTTT. As protein: CASSLGTFSAFF.

This chain uses TRBV9 with TRBJ2-3, with 8 bases aligning to TRBD1. CDR3 length: 16 residues. CDR1 SGDLS and CDR2 YYNGEE come from the germline V gene. The V and J ends lost 2 bases and 0 bases, in that order; junction bases with no gene match: 5. In nucleotides, the CDR3 is TGTGCCAGCAGCGTCACCGGGACAGGAAGCACAGATACGCAGTATTTT. This translates into CASSVTGTGSTDTQYF.

The chain carries TRBV28 and TRBJ1-5; D gene ambiguous. The CDR3 consists of 14 residues. Germline V gene lookup returns CDR1 MDHEN and CDR2 SYDVKM. V gave up 4 bases and J gave up 0 bases, with 7 bases separating them. The CDR3 nucleotides read TGTGCCAGCAGTTCGGGGTTTAGCAATCAGCCCCAGCATTTT. Translation gives CASSSGFSNQPQHF.

This clonotype has ten or more counts. The rearrangement joins TRBV27 to TRBJ2-1, with D perhaps being TRBD1 or TRBD2 (5 bases each). From germline, CDR1 is MNHEY and CDR2 SMNVEV (reference sequence). V was shortened by 7 bases and J by 5 bases, with 21 bases between the two germline ends. This CDR3 has 16 amino acids. In DNA, the CDR3 is TGTGCCAGCACCGGGGCCCGGACTGGCAGAGACAATGAGCAGTTCTTC. It yields the protein CASTGARTGRDNEQFF.

This clonotype was recorded many times. The V call is TRBV2, the J call TRBJ2-5, with 8 positions matching TRBD2. The CDR3 covers 14 residues. CDR1 and CDR2 from the germline V gene are SNHLY and FYNNEI. J gave up 0 bases and V 6 bases, and 3 bases lay outside the gene matches. The CDR3 coding sequence is TGTGCCAGCAGGGGACTAGAGCACCAAGAGACCCAGTACTTC. This gives the protein CASRGLEHQETQYF.